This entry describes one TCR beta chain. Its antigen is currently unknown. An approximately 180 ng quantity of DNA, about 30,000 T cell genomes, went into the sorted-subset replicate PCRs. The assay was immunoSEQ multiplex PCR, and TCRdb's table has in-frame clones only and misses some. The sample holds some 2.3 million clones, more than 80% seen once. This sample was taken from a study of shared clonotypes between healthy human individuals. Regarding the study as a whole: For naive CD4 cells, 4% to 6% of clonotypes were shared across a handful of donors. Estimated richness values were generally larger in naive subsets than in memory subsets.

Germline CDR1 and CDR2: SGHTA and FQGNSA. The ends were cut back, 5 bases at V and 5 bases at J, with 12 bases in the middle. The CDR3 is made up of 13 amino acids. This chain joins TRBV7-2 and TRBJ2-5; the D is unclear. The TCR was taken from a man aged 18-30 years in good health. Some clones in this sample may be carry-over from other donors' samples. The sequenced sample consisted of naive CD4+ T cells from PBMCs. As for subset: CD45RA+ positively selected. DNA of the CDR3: TGTGCCAGCAGCCATAGGCGAACGGAGACCCAGTACTTC. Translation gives CASSHRRTETQYF. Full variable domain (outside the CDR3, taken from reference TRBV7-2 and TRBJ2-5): GAGVSQSPSNKVTEKGKDVELRCDPISGHTALYWYRQSLGQGLEFLIYFQGNSAPDKSGLPSDRFSAERTGGSVSTLTIQRTQQEDSAVYLCASSHRRTETQYFGPGTRLLVL.